This entry describes one T cell receptor beta chain. Its cognate antigen is unknown. This sample stems from a study of PD-1 blockade in mismatch repair-deficient tumors. Overall study results and limits: After pembrolizumab, tumor-resident clones rose rapidly, then generally contracted before radiologic responses.

Mismatch repair deficiency was confirmed in all patients, by PCR or immunohistochemistry. TCR sequencing covered a few patients who responded to pembrolizumab. Assay: immunoSEQ multiplex PCR; the TCRdb copy retains only in-frame clones and omits some. This table holds roughly 120,000 clones, approximately 91% found once. The clonotype originates from an adult with mismatch repair-deficient cancer. The source material was peripheral blood, sampled 72 weeks after starting pembrolizumab.

Here the CDR3 DNA reads TGTGCCAGCAGCTCGCCTGGGTCGGGATCAGGCTACACCTTC. It is translated as CASSSPGSGSGYTF. The chain is built from TRBV7-9 and TRBJ1-2; D not certain. Trimming shortened V by 4 bases and J by 8 bases, and 17 bases separated the two germline ends. This CDR3 is 14 amino acids long. Germline V gene data show CDR1 as SEHNR and CDR2 as FQNEAQ (reference sequence).